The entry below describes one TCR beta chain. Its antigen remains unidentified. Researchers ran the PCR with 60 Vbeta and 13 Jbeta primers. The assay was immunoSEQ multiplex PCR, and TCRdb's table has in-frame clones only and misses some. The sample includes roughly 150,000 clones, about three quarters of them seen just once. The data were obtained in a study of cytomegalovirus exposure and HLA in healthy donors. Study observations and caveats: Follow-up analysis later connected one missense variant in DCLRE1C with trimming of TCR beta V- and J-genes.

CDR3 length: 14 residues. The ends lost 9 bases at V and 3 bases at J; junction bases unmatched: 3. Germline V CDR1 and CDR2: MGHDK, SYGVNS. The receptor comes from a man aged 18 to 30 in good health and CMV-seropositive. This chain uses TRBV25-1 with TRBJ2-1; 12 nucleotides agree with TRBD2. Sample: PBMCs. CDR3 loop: CAREGLAGYNEQFF. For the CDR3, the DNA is TGTGCCAGGGAGGGACTAGCGGGCTACAATGAGCAGTTCTTC.